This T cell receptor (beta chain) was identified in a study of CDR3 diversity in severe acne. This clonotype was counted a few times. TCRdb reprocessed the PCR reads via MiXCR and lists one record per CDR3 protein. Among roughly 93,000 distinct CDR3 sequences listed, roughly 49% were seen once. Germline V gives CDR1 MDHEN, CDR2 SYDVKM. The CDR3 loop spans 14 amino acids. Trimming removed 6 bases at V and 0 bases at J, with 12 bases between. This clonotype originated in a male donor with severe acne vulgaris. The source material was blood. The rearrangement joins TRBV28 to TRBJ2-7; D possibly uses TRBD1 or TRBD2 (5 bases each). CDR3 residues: CASSLSRGSYEQYV. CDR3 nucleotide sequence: TGTGCCAGCAGCCTATCGAGGGGCTCCTACGAGCAGTACGTC.